What follows describes a single T cell receptor (beta chain). What this receptor recognizes is not known. No much larger clone is present one base from it, and per-base qualities are unavailable. This sample is drawn from a study of cytomegalovirus exposure and HLA in healthy donors (dated by TCRdb to 2015 to 2018). The study in broad terms: According to a later analysis, one platform produced both the 100 to 150 validation repertoires and the 620 or so repertoires of the first cohort. High-throughput TCR immunosequencing, statistical association of individual TCRs with disease status, and machine learning were combined to predict cytomegalovirus infection status. In addition to the first cohort of roughly 670 subjects, a separate validation cohort of 100 to 150 different subjects was used. The aim of the study was to test whether cataloging public T cell receptors could identify signatures of past pathogen exposure.

The donors belonged to the validation cohort of around 110 subjects, which was separate from the roughly 670-subject first cohort. Libraries were made using the immunoSEQ multiplex PCR assay. The original methods were these. To diagnose cytomegalovirus status from the catalog of TCR beta chain sequences, a statistical classification framework was built. TCRdb took this table from immuneACCESS and kept in-frame rearrangements with V and J called. Such tables lack part of the clones; where checked against another copy, unresolved V genes explain under half of the gap, and the rest is unexplained. V and J calls and clone size are those listed in that table; D and trimming were worked out from the DNA. The sample data list 100,000 to 150,000 clones, and approximately 89% of these were observed just once. 3% to 3.5% of the sample is taken by the ten largest. Overall results and qualifications from the work: The study listed approximately 150 TCR beta chains as associated with cytomegalovirus. Of the cluster scores, 94% were above 0 in a later analysis, which found that TCRs clustered in the first cohort also tended to co-occur in the 120 validation repertoires. The classifier was reported to diagnose cytomegalovirus status with high specificity and sensitivity in both the original and validation cohorts. Most TCR sequences were seen in very few donors, while some public TCRs were found in many individuals. A later analysis had no HLA typing for the validation cohort, so co-occurrence there was scored across all 120 or so repertoires. It was suggested by the authors that the approach could potentially be generalized to other disease states and immunological phenotypes. A few of the identified cytomegalovirus-associated TCR beta chains were confirmed in vitro to be specific for cytomegalovirus antigens.

CDR1 and CDR2 (MNHNS, SASEGT) derive from the germline V gene. The germline V end is reduced by 6 bases and the J end by 5 bases; junction bases left unmatched: 4. From the cysteine through the phenylalanine, the CDR3 covers 14 amino acids. This entry keeps only the CDR3 DNA: 42 bases, framed from base 1. The sequence came from a man aged 25 to 45 in good health and CMV-seronegative. Recombination joined TRBV6-1 with TRBJ2-5; a stretch of 12 junction bases matches TRBD1. The sample consisted of PBMCs. The sequenced DNA: TGTGCCAGCAGCCGGGACAGGGGGCGGGAGACCCAGTACTTC. It translates as CASSRDRGRETQYF.